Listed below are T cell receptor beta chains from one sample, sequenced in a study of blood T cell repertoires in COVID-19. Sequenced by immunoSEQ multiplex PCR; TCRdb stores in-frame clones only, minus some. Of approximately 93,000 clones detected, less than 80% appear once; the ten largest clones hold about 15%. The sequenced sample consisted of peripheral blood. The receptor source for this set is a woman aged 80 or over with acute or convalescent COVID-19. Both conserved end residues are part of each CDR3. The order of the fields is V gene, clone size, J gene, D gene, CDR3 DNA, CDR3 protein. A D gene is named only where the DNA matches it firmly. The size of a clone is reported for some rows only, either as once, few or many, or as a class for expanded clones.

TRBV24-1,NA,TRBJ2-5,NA,TGTGCCACCAGTGGTCTATCAGGTTCCTCGGGGGAGACCCAGTACTTC,CATSGLSGSSGETQYF
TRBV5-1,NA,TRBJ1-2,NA,TGCGCCAGCAGCAGCTCCCGATCCGACTCCGATGGCTACACCTTC,CASSSSRSDSDGYTF
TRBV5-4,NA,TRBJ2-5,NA,TGTGCCAGCAGCTCAAACCAAGAGACCCAGTACTTC,CASSSNQETQYF
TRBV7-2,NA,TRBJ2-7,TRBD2,TGTGCCAGCAGCTTGTCTAGCGGACATTCCTACGAGCAGTACTTC,CASSLSSGHSYEQYF
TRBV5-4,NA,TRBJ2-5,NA,TGTGCCAGCAGCTTCTTAAGGGGGTCCTTCCAAGAGACCCAGTACTTC,CASSFLRGSFQETQYF
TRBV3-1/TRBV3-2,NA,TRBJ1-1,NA,TGTGCCAGCAGCAGAGGAAACACTGAAGCTTTCTTT,CASSRGNTEAFF
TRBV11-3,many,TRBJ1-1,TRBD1,TGTGCCAGCAGCCCCCGGGACAGGGAGACTGAAGCTTTCTTT,CASSPRDRETEAFF
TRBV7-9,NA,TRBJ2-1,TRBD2,TGTGCCAGCACCACTAGCGGGGGGAGTAATGAGCAGTTCTTC,CASTTSGGSNEQFF
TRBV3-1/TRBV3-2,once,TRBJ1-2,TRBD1,TGTGCCAGCAGCCCAGGCGGGACAGTTTATGGCTACACCTTC,CASSPGGTVYGYTF
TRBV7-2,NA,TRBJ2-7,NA,TGTGCCAGCAGCGCACACCTAGGAGGGCTCTACGAGCAGTACTTC,CASSAHLGGLYEQYF
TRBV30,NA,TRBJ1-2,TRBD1,TGTGCCTGGAGTGTTTTGGGACAGGGCTATGGCTACACCTTC,CAWSVLGQGYGYTF
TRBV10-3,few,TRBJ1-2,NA,TGTGCCACCTTTGGAGATAACTATGGCTACACCTTC,CATFGDNYGYTF
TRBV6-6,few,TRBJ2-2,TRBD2,TGTGCCAGCAGTTACCCGGGGGGGGACGGCACCGGGGAGCTGTTTTTT,CASSYPGGDGTGELFF
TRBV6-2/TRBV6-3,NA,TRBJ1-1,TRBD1,TGTGCCAGCAGTCCACAGGGGGCGAGGGACGGGGTAGCGCCAGCTTTCTTT,CASSPQGARDGVAPAFF
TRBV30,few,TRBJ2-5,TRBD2,TGTGCCTGTCCTAGACTAGCGGGGGGCCAAGAGACCCAGTACTTC,CACPRLAGGQETQYF
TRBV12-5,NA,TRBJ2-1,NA,TGTGCTAGTGCCCCCTTGGGGCTTTACAATGAGCAGTTCTTC,CASAPLGLYNEQFF
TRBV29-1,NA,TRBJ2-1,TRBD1,TGCAGCGTTGAACCAGGGGGATGGTACAATGAGCAGTTCTTC,CSVEPGGWYNEQFF
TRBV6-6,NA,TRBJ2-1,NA,TGTGCCGGGGGGGGGCCCAATGAGCAGTTCTTC,CAGGGPNEQFF
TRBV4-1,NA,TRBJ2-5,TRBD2,TGCGCCAGCAGCCTTACTAGCGGGGCGTACCAAGAGACCCAGTACTTC,CASSLTSGAYQETQYF
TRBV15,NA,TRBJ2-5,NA,TGTGCCACCAGCAGAGTGGGCAGGTCAGAGACCCAGTACTTC,CATSRVGRSETQYF
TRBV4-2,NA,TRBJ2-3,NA,TGTGCCAGCACCTTCGGGGCGGGGGCAAACGCGGGAGATACGCAGTATTTT,CASTFGAGANAGDTQYF
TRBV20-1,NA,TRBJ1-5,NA,TGCAGTGCTAGTTCAGACTTCGGAGGGGTTCAGCCCCAGCATTTT,CSASSDFGGVQPQHF
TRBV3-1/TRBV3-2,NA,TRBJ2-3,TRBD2,TGTGCCAGCAGCCAGGCGGGACTAGGTGGGGGCACAGATACGCAGTATTTT,CASSQAGLGGGTDTQYF
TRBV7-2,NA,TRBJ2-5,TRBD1,TGTGCCAGCAGCCCCGACAGGGGGCATGAGACCCAGTACTTC,CASSPDRGHETQYF
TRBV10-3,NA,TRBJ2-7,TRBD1,TGTGCCATCAGGGGGGACAGGGGCCCCTGGGAGCAGTACTTC,CAIRGDRGPWEQYF
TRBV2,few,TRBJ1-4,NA,TGTGCCAGCAGTGAAGTGGGGAGTTTGAAACTGTTTTTT,CASSEVGSLKLFF
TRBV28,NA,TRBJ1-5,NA,TGTGCCAGCAGTGGGGGCGGTCGGGATCAGCCCCAGCATTTT,CASSGGGRDQPQHF
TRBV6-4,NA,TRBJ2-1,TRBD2,TGTGCCAGCAGGTCCTTTGAGCGGGGGGCCTACAATGAGCAGTTCTTC,CASRSFERGAYNEQFF
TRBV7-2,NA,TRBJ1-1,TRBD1,TGTGCCAGCAGTTATCTTGACAGGGGAATGAACGAAGCTTTCTTT,CASSYLDRGMNEAFF
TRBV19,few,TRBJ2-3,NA,TGTGCCAGTAGTATGAAGACTGGTGAGGATACGCAGTATTTT,CASSMKTGEDTQYF
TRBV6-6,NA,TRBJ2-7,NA,TGTGCCAGCAGGCGCGACTTCCGCAACGAGCAGTACTTC,CASRRDFRNEQYF
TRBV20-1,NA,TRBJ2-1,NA,TGCAGTGTACATCCTGGCAATGAGCAGTTCTTC,CSVHPGNEQFF
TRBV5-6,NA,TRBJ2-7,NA,TGTGCCAGCAGCTTGTTGGGGCAGAGCTACGAGCAGTACTTC,CASSLLGQSYEQYF
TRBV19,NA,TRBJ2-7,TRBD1,TGTGCCAGCAGGGGGGGACAGGGAATGTACTTC,CASRGGQGMYF
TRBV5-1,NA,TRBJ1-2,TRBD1,TGCGCCAGCAGCTTGGAACAGGGGAGATATGGCTACACCTTC,CASSLEQGRYGYTF
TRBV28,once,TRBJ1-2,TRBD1,TGTGCCAGCAGTCCACCCTCCGGGACAGGGGGGAAAGCTAACTATGGCTACACCTTC,CASSPPSGTGGKANYGYTF
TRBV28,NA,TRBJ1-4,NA,TGTGCCAGCCGGCCCAGGGCGACAATGAAGGAACTGTTTTTT,CASRPRATMKELFF
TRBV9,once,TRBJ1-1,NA,TGTGCCAGCAGCGTAGGGGGGGTTGGCACTGAAGCTTTCTTT,CASSVGGVGTEAFF
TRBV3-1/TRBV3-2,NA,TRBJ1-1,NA,TGTGCCAGCAGCCCCCCGGACATTGACCCTGAAGCTTTCTTT,CASSPPDIDPEAFF
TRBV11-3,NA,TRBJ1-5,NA,TGTGCCAGCATCTCTTGGGGAGCCCCCAGCAATCAGCCCCAGCATTTT,CASISWGAPSNQPQHF
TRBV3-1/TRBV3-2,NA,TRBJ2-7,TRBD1,TGTGCCAGCAGCCACGGTCAGGGGGAATTTGAGCAGTACTTC,CASSHGQGEFEQYF
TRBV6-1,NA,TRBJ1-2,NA,TGTGCCAGCAGTGAACTAGGCGGCTACACCTTC,CASSELGGYTF
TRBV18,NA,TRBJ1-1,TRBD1,TGTGCCAGCTCACAAGGGACAGGCATTCCAAACACTGAAGCTTTCTTT,CASSQGTGIPNTEAFF
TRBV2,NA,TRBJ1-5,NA,TGTGCCAGCAGTGAGGTGAGCTTCTCCAATCAGCCCCAGCATTTT,CASSEVSFSNQPQHF
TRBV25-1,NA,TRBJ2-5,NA,TGTGCCAGCAGTGCCCAGGGACACCCCGGAGAGACCCAGTACTTC,CASSAQGHPGETQYF
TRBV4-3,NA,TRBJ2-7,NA,TGCGCCAGCAGCCAAGATCTCCGAGACTCCCAGTACTTC,CASSQDLRDSQYF
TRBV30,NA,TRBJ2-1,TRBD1,TGTGCCTGGAGTGCCCCCCCGATACAGGGGTGGTTCTTC,CAWSAPPIQGWFF
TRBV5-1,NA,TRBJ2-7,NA,TGCGCCAGCAGTGTGACACCCGATTCCTACGAGCAGTACTTC,CASSVTPDSYEQYF
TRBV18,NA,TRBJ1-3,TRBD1,TGTGCCAGCTCACCTGCCGCAGGGGGGATTTCTGGAAACACCATATATTTT,CASSPAAGGISGNTIYF
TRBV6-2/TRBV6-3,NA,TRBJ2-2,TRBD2,TGTGCCAGCAGCCATAGCGGGGACCGAAACACCGGGGAGCTGTTTTTT,CASSHSGDRNTGELFF
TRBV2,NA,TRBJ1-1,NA,TGTGCCAGCAGGCCCACATACCTTCGACAAGCGAACACTGAAGCTTTCTTT,CASRPTYLRQANTEAFF
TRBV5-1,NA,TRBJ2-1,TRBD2,TGCGCCAGCAGCTTGGCCCTACTAGCGGGGGAGGGAAGGAATGAGCAGTTCTTC,CASSLALLAGEGRNEQFF
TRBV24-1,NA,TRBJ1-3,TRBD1,TGTGCCACCAGTGCCGGACAGGCTAACTCTGGAAACACCATATATTTT,CATSAGQANSGNTIYF
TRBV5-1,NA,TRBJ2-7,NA,TGCGCCAGCAGCCCCCTCGCGGGTTCGTCCTACGAGCAGTACTTC,CASSPLAGSSYEQYF
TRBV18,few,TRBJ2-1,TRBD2,TGTGCCAGCTCGCCCGGGACTAGCGGGGGGGCCGCACAGTTCTTC,CASSPGTSGGAAQFF
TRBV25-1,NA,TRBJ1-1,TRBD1,TGTGCCAGCAGTGCCCTGCAGGGACAGGGCCCTTCGGGTACTGAAGCTTTCTTT,CASSALQGQGPSGTEAFF
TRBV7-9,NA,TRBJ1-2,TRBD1,TGTGCCAGCAGCCCGGGACAGGGTGGCTATGGCTACACCTTC,CASSPGQGGYGYTF
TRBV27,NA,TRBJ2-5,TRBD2,TGTGCCAGCAGTCACCGAGCGGGGGGGTCCCAAGAGACCCAGTACTTC,CASSHRAGGSQETQYF
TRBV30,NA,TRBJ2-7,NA,TGTGCCTGTCCGCATCCGGGGGACGCCTACGAGCAGTACTTC,CACPHPGDAYEQYF